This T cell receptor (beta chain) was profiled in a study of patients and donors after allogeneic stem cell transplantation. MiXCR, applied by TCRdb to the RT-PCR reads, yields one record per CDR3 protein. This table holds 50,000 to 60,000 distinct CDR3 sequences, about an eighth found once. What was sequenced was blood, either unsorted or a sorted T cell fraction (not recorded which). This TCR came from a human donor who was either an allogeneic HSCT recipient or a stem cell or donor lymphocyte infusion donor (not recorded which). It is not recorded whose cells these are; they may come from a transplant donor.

CDR3 in amino acids: CASSYQPGNTIYF. The CDR3 nucleotides are TGTGCCAGCAGTTATCAGCCAGGAAACACCATATATTTT. This chain links TRBV6-5 with TRBJ1-3; no firm D call. V lost 3 bases, J lost 4 bases, and 7 bases lay in between. The CDR3 totals 13 residues. Germline loops: CDR1 MNHEY, CDR2 SVGAGI.